Ten or more counts support the clone carrying this TCR beta chain. The antigen is undetermined. This sample is drawn from a study of CD8+CD57+ T cells in acquired aplastic anemia. The germline V and J ends were trimmed by 5 bases and 0 bases, with 13 bases remaining between them. The CDR3 contains 15 residues. The germline gives CDR1 ENHRY, CDR2 SYGVKD. Notes on the study in general: Controls and patients did not differ significantly in CD8+ Simpson's diversity.

Genomic DNA templated the TCR beta VDJ and CDR3 profiling. TCRdb passed the reads through MiXCR, listing each CDR3 protein once. Of under 75,000 distinct CDR3 sequences listed, approximately 50% are singletons. The TCR was taken from a human donor in good health, serving as a control. V gene TRBV10-3 combines with J gene TRBJ1-1; D gene ambiguous. Sequencing was carried out using sorted CD4+, CD8+, or CD8+CD57+ T cells (not recorded which) from PBMCs. CDR3 nucleotide sequence: TGTGCCATCAGTAAACCTGAAGGCATGAACACTGAAGCTTTCTTT. Translating it yields CAISKPEGMNTEAFF.